These 5 T cell receptor beta chains share one sample of origin, sequenced in a study of T cell responses to AZD1222 COVID-19 vaccine (dated by TCRdb to the early 2020s). Library preparation was by the immunoSEQ multiplex PCR assay. Entries here come from immuneACCESS through TCRdb and include only in-frame sequences with V and J called. Some clones fail to appear in such tables; in the studies checked, an unresolved V gene covers under half of the shortfall, and the cause of the remainder is unknown. The sample records around 80,000 clones, 90% to 95% of which are singletons. The top ten clones comprise about 5.2% of the sample. Per the publication, the time point label means: baseline before first vaccination. The starting material was peripheral blood, obtained on day 0 of AZD1222 vaccination. These receptors came from an adult in good health.

This clone appeared a few times. The J gene is TRBJ2-2, the V gene TRBV6-5; D not certain. V was cut by 2 bases and J by 2 bases, with 6 bases left in between. There are 14 residues in the CDR3. CDR1 is MNHEY and CDR2 is SVGAGI in the germline V gene. CDR3 bases: TGTGCCAGCAGTTACCAACTTAACACCGGGGAGCTGTTTTTT. Translating gives CASSYQLNTGELFF.

This chain joins TRBV7-9 and TRBJ1-5; D call uncertain. CDR1 SEHNR and CDR2 FQNEAQ come from the germline V gene (reference sequence). The CDR3 is 16 amino acids. Deletions cut 4 bases from V and 0 bases from J, with 13 bases between. The CDR3 DNA reads as TGTGCCAGCAGCTCCCAAACAGAAACTAGCAATCAGCCCCAGCATTTT. This encodes CASSSQTETSNQPQHF.

The gene calls are TRBV7-9 and TRBJ1-5; D is uncertain. The CDR3 has 15 amino acids. From germline, CDR1 is SEHNR and CDR2 FQNEAQ (reference sequence). The ends were cut back, 5 bases at V and 2 bases at J, with 13 bases in the middle. CDR3 in amino acids: CASSPSGSRNQPQHF. The DNA for the CDR3 is TGTGCCAGCAGCCCATCCGGATCGCGCAATCAGCCCCAGCATTTT. The complete variable domain, with remaining parts taken from reference TRBV7-9 and TRBJ1-5, reads DTGVSQNPRHKITKRGQNVTFRCDPISEHNRLYWYRQTLGQGPEFLTYFQNEAQLEKSRLLSDRFSAERPKGSFSTLEIQRTEQGDSAMYLCASSPSGSRNQPQHFGDGTRLSIL.

The sample holds one count of this clone. The chain couples TRBV2 to TRBJ2-2, with 7 bases identical to TRBD1. This CDR3 spans 13 amino acids. Losses at the gene ends were 7 bases for V and 3 bases for J; bases not matched to a gene: 2. Germline V gene data show CDR1 as SNHLY and CDR2 as FYNNEI. CDR3 nucleotide sequence: TGTGCCAGCACCACAGGGGACACCGGGGAGCTGTTTTTT. Its protein product is CASTTGDTGELFF.

The genes are TRBV10-3 and TRBJ1-1; D perhaps matches TRBD1 (5 bases). Germline CDR1 and CDR2: ENHRY and SYGVKD. This CDR3 spans 15 amino acids. Trimming took 4 bases from V and 7 from J, leaving 19 bases between them. In DNA form, the CDR3 reads TGTGCCATCAGTGCAACAACGCAGGGTCTCAGTGAAGCTTTCTTT. Protein: CAISATTQGLSEAFF.